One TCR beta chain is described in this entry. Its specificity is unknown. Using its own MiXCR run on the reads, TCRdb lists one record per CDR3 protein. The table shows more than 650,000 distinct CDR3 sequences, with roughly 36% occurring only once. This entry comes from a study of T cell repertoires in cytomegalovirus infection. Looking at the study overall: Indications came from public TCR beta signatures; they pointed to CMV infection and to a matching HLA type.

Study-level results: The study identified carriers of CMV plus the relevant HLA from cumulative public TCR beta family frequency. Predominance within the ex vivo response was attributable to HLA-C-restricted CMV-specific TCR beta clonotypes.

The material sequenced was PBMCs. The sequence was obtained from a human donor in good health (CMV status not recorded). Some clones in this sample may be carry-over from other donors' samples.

The CDR3 reads CATSLGEGSNEQFF. The CDR3 DNA reads as TGTGCCACCAGCCTTGGGGAGGGGTCGAATGAGCAGTTCTTC. The chain has TRBV24-1 and TRBJ2-1; 7 bases match TRBD2. Germline lookup yields CDR1 KGHDR and CDR2 SFDVKD. This CDR3 has 14 residues. With 7 bases clipped from V and 7 bases from J, the junction kept 9 bases outside the gene matches.